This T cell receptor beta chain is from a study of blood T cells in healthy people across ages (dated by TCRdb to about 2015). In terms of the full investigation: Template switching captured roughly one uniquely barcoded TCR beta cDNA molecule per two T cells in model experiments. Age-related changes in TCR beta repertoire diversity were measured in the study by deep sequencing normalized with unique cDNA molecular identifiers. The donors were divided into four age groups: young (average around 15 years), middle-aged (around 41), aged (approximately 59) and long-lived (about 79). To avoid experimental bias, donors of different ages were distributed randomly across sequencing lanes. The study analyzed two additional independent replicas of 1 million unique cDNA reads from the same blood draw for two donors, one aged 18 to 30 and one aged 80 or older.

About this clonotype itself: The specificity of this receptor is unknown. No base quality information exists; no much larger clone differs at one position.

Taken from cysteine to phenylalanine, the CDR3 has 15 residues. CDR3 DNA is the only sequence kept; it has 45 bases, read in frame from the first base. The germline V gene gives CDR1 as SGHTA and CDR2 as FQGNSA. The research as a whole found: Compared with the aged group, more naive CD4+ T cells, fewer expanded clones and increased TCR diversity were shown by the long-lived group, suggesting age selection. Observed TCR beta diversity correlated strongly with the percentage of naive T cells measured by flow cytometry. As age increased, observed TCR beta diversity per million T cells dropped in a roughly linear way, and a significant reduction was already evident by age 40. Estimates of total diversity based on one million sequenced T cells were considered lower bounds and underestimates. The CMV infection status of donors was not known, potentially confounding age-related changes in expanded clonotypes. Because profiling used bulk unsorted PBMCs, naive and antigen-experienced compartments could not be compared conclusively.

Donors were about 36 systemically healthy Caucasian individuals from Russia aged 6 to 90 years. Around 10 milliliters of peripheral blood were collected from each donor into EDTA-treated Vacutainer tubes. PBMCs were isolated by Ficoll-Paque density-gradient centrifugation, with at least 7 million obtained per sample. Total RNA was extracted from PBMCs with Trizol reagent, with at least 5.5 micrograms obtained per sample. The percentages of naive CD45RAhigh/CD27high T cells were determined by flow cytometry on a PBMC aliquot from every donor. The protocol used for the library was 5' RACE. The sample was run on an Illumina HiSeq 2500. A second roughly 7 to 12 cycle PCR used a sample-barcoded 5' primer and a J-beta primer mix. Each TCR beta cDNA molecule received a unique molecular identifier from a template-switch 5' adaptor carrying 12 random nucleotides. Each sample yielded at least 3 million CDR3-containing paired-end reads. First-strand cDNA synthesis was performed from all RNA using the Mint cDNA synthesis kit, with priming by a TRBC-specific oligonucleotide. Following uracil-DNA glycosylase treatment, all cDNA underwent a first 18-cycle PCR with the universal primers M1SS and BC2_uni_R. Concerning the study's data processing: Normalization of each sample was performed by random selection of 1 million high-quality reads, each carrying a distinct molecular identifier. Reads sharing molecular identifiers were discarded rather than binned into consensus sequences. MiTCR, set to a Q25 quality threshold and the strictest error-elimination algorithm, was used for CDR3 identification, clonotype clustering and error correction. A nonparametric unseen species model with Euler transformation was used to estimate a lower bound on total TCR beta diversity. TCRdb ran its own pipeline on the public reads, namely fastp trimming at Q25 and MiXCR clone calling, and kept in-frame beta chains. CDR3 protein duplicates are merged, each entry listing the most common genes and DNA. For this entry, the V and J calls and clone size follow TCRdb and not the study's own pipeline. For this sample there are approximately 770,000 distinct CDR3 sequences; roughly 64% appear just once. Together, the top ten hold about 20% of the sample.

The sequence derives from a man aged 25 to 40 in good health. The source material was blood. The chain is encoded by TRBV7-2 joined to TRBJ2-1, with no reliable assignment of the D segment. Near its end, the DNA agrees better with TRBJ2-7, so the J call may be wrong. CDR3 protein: CASSSSAVVYNEQYF. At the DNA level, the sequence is TGTGCCAGCAGCTCCTCCGCCGTTGTCTACAATGAGCAGTACTTC.